Below, 19 T cell receptor beta chains from the same sample are listed, as sequenced in a study of cytotoxic CD8 clonotypes in ibrutinib-treated CLL. The repertoire was sequenced with immunoSEQ multiplex PCR; TCRdb's copy has only in-frame clones and lacks some. The sample shows about 160,000 clones, 70% to 85% of them seen only once. The sample consisted of PBMCs, taken after 12 months of ibrutinib treatment. Every receptor here comes from a human donor with chronic lymphocytic leukemia.

This rearrangement joins TRBV5-1 to TRBJ1-1; TRBD1 is a possible D gene (6 bases). The V end lost 6 bases, the J end lost 3 bases, and 15 bases lay between the germline ends. Germline assignment: CDR1 SGHRS and CDR2 YFSETQ. The CDR3 consists of 14 residues. The CDR3 nucleotides are TGCGCCAGCACGTCTGAGGGGGTCGACACTGAAGCTTTCTTT. This encodes CASTSEGVDTEAFF.

The rearrangement joins TRBV5-6 to TRBJ1-2; no definite D call. The V gene lost 3 bases and the J gene lost 7 bases, with 13 bases spanning the gap. CDR1 and CDR2 from the germline V gene are SGHDT and YYEEEE. The CDR3 is made up of 13 amino acids. The CDR3 here is CASSSFGLGGYTF. CDR3 DNA sequence: TGTGCCAGCAGCTCCTTTGGGTTGGGTGGCTACACCTTC.

The chain carries TRBV21-1 and TRBJ1-6. TRBV21-1 is labeled a pseudogene. There are 13 residues in the CDR3. The CDR3: CASSKEEGKTLHF. The CDR3 coding sequence is TGTGCCAGCAGCAAAGAGGAGGGAAAGACCCTCCACTTT.

This chain joins TRBV18 and TRBJ2-7, with 10 bases that match TRBD2. Germline V gene data show CDR1 as KGHSH and CDR2 as LQKENI. The CDR3 spans 16 residues. Unmatched junction bases numbered 5, after V lost 3 bases and J lost 0 bases. The CDR3 DNA reads TGTGCCAGCTCACCCAGGACTAGCGGAACCTCCTACGAGCAGTACTTC. It yields the protein CASSPRTSGTSYEQYF.

Only one count was recorded for this clone. The chain employs TRBV28 and TRBJ2-7; TRBD2 agrees at 11 bases. The CDR3 runs 17 residues. The germline V gene has CDR1 MDHEN and CDR2 SYDVKM. V shed 7 bases, J shed 4 bases, and the junction held 15 bases outside the gene matches. This CDR3 is CASNPTTIAGGLYEQYF. The CDR3 DNA reads as TGTGCCAGCAATCCGACCACCATAGCGGGGGGGTTATACGAGCAGTACTTC. The full variable domain, rest sourced from reference TRBV28 and TRBJ2-7, is DVKVTQSSRYLVKRTGEKVFLECVQDMDHENMFWYRQDPGLGLRLIYFSYDVKMKEKGDIPEGYSVSREKKERFSLILESASTNQTSMYLCASNPTTIAGGLYEQYFGPGTRLTVT.

This chain joins TRBV7-2 and TRBJ2-7, with a tentative D call TRBD2 (6 bases). The V end lost 2 bases, the J end lost 3 bases, and 17 bases lay between the germline ends. The CDR3 extends over 16 amino acids. The germline CDR1 and CDR2 sequences are SGHTA and FQGNSA. The CDR3 protein is CASSLTAGRNNYEQYF. The CDR3 DNA reads TGTGCCAGCAGCTTAACGGCGGGACGTAACAACTACGAGCAGTACTTC.

In this sample, this clone turned up a few times. The chain is built from TRBV15 and TRBJ2-1, with TRBD2 matching 11 bases. V dropped 1 base and J dropped 7; count of bases not matched to a gene: 15. The V gene's germline CDR1 is LNHNV and CDR2 YYDKDF (reference sequence). The CDR3 covers 19 residues. DNA of the CDR3: TGTGCCACCAGCAGAGTCCAACCTCTAGCGGGGGGCCGGGGTAATGAGCAGTTCTTC. Protein sequence: CATSRVQPLAGGRGNEQFF. The full variable domain, with the rest looked up from reference TRBV15 and TRBJ2-1, is DAMVIQNPRYQVTQFGKPVTLSCSQTLNHNVMYWYQQKSSQAPKLLFHYYDKDFNNEADTPDNFQSRRPNTSFCFLDIRSPGLGDTAMYLCATSRVQPLAGGRGNEQFFGPGTRLTVL.

The chain combines TRBV6-4 with TRBJ1-3; D is unclear. The CDR3 length is 10 residues. Per the germline V gene, CDR1 is MRHNA and CDR2 is SNTAGT. V lost 2 bases to trimming and J lost 15 bases, with 8 bases between them. The chain's CDR3 is CASSDPGQYF. As DNA, the CDR3 is TGTGCCAGCAGTGACCCGGGCCAATATTTT.

This chain links TRBV2 with TRBJ1-5, with no clear D. CDR1 SNHLY and CDR2 FYNNEI come from the germline V gene. V shed 2 bases and J shed 2 bases, with 13 bases lying between them. The CDR3 runs to 16 residues. In DNA, the CDR3 is TGTGCCAGCAGTGAACCCGGGGATTTCGGCAATCAGCCCCAGCATTTT. This encodes CASSEPGDFGNQPQHF.

J is TRBJ2-3 and V is TRBV6-6; possibly TRBD1 or TRBD2 for D (7 bases each). The CDR3 loop spans 15 amino acids. Trimming stripped 8 bases from V and 0 bases from J, with 15 bases between. In germline, CDR1 is MNHNY, CDR2 SVGAGI (reference sequence). CDR3 sequence reads: CASCGGQSSTDTQYF. The CDR3 DNA is TGTGCCAGCTGCGGGGGACAGTCTAGCACAGATACGCAGTATTTT.

This rearrangement joins TRBV7-2 to TRBJ2-3, with D unresolved. Germline lookup yields CDR1 SGHTA and CDR2 FQGNSA. V gave up 8 bases and J gave up 2 bases, with 8 bases separating them. This CDR3 has 12 residues. CDR3 in DNA: TGTGCCAGCGGGCCCTTCACAGATACGCAGTATTTT. Translation gives CASGPFTDTQYF.

The rearrangement uses TRBV7-2 and TRBJ2-3, with D perhaps TRBD2 (6 bases). Per germline, CDR1 SGHTA and CDR2 FQGNSA. This CDR3 spans 14 amino acids. Trimming pared 5 bases from V and 2 bases from J, leaving 11 bases between. The CDR3 DNA sequence: TGTGCCAGCAGCCGGGGGATATTCACAGATACGCAGTATTTT. Residues: CASSRGIFTDTQYF. The full variable domain, with the rest looked up from reference TRBV7-2 and TRBJ2-3, is GAGVSQSPSNKVTEKGKDVELRCDPISGHTALYWYRQSLGQGLEFLIYFQGNSAPDKSGLPSDRFSAERTGGSVSTLTIQRTQQEDSAVYLCASSRGIFTDTQYFGPGTRLTVL.

This clone has only one observation. V gene TRBV4-3 combines with J gene TRBJ2-7; 13 bases are shared with TRBD2. Unmatched junction bases numbered 4, after V lost 1 base and J lost 7 bases. The germline V gene encodes CDR1 LGHNA and CDR2 YSLEER. The CDR3 extends over 15 amino acids. CDR3 amino acids: CASSQAPGLAGEQYF. The CDR3 DNA reads as TGCGCCAGCAGCCAAGCACCGGGACTAGCGGGGGAGCAGTACTTC.

Concerning this clone itself: Other DNA sequences in the same sample also yield this CDR3. CDR3 loop: CASSVTGTASNQPQHF. The CDR3 nucleotides read TGCGCCAGCAGCGTTACCGGGACAGCTAGCAATCAGCCCCAGCATTTT. This sequence joins TRBV4-1 and TRBJ1-5; 7 nucleotides line up with TRBD1. Germline V gene data show CDR1 as MGHRA and CDR2 as YSYEKL. CDR3 size: 16 residues. V lost 5 bases to trimming and J lost 0 bases; unmatched junction nucleotides: 7.

This chain connects TRBV28 to TRBJ1-1; D is possibly TRBD1 (6 bases). The CDR3 has 15 amino acids. Trimming cost V 3 bases and J 0 bases, with 11 bases left between them. CDR1 and CDR2 (germline): MDHEN, SYDVKM. CDR3 DNA sequence: TGTGCCAGCAGTTTTGGGGGCCTGGTGAACACTGAAGCTTTCTTT. Encoded protein: CASSFGGLVNTEAFF.

Of note for this clone: One junction end does not reproduce the germline sequence, and a read error may be involved. This chain joins TRBV6-5 and TRBJ2-7; possibly TRBD1 or TRBD2 for D (5 bases each). The CDR3 extends over 11 amino acids. Germline V gene lookup returns CDR1 MNHEY and CDR2 SVGAGI. The CDR3 region is CASSEGQGRAF. DNA for the CDR3: TGTGCCAGCAGTGAGGGCCAGGGCAGGGCCTTC.

The chain has TRBV27 and TRBJ2-2; a weak D match, TRBD1 (6 bases). The CDR3 is 16 amino acids. Germline CDR1 is MNHEY and CDR2 is SMNVEV (reference sequence). Trimming removed 6 bases at V and 8 bases at J, with 22 bases between. CDR3 nucleotides: TGTGCCAGCAGATCTTACAGGGTGGGGAGTCTAGGGGAGCTGTTTTTT. It encodes CASRSYRVGSLGELFF.

The chain links TRBV5-1 to TRBJ1-1; no firm D call. The CDR3 runs to 15 residues. V was shortened by 5 bases and J by 1 base, with 15 bases between the two germline ends. Looked up from germline, CDR1 is SGHRS and CDR2 is YFSETQ. The CDR3 nucleotides are TGCGCCAGCAGTCCGGGGTCGATTTCGAACACTGAAGCTTTCTTT. As protein: CASSPGSISNTEAFF.

This rearrangement joins TRBV6-5 to TRBJ1-5; D perhaps matches TRBD1 (5 bases). V was trimmed by 5 bases and J by 6 bases, leaving 17 bases between them. CDR1 is MNHEY and CDR2 is SVGAGI in the germline V gene. The CDR3 is made up of 15 amino acids. The DNA for the CDR3 is TGTGCCAGCAGTAAAGGGACTGCTCTCAGTCAGCCCCAGCATTTT. This codes for CASSKGTALSQPQHF.